The TCR beta chain described here comes from a study of post-analysis software for immune sequencing data. Study-level background: Relapsing-remitting, secondary progressive and progressive-relapsing forms of multiple sclerosis all featured among disease courses.

Sequencing libraries made from TCR beta cDNA carried unique molecular identifiers. With roughly 1 to 11 million T cells as the source, some 510,000 cDNA molecules resulted. MiXCR was run by TCRdb on the PCR reads, yielding one entry per CDR3 protein. This sample has about 680,000 distinct CDR3 sequences; 55% to 60% occur once, and the top ten carry around 11%. General observations from the study: When compared against controls, multiple sclerosis patients showed significantly lower normalized Chao1 diversity. Four or five TRBV segments occurring more often in patients than controls included TRBV5-6, TRBV5-1 and TRBV20-1. The F measure placed samples prepared in the same batch into strongly shared clusters.

To note about this clonotype: Its specificity is not known.

Germline CDR1 MNHEY, CDR2 SVGEGT. The CDR3 covers 16 residues. The ends lost 7 bases at V and 2 bases at J; junction bases unmatched: 8. The rearrangement links TRBV6-2 or TRBV6-3 to TRBJ2-1, with 10 bases that match TRBD1. Sequenced material: blood. The clonotype was recovered from a girl under 10 years old with multiple sclerosis. This chain's CDR3 is CASTLIGTGAYNEQFF. The DNA for the CDR3 is TGTGCCAGCACCCTAATAGGGACAGGGGCCTACAATGAGCAGTTCTTC.